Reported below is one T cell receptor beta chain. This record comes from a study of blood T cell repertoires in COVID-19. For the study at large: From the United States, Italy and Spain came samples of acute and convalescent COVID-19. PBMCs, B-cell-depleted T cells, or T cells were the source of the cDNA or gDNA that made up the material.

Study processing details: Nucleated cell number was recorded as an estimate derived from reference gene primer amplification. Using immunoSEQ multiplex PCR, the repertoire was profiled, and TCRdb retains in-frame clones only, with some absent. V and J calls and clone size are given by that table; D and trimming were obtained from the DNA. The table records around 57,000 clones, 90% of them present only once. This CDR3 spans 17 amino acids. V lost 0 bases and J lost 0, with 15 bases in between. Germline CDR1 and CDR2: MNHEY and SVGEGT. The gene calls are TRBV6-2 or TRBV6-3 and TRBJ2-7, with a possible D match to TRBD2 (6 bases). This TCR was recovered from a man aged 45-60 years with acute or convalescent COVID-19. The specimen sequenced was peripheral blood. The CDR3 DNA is TGTGCCAGCAGTTACTCGATGGGGCGGGGAAGCTCCTACGAGCAGTACTTC. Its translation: CASSYSMGRGSSYEQYF.